Shown below are 9 T cell receptor beta chains from a single sample sequenced in a study of blood T cell repertoires in COVID-19. Produced via immunoSEQ multiplex PCR; TCRdb's table is partial and in-frame only. The sample has around 65,000 clones, roughly 82% seen once. Sample: peripheral blood. Every receptor here comes from a human donor in a cohort sampled during active COVID-19.

The chain links TRBV9 to TRBJ2-3; 13 bases align to TRBD2. Germline loops: CDR1 SGDLS, CDR2 YYNGEE. This CDR3 comprises 16 residues. The ends lost 3 bases at V and 1 base at J; junction bases unmatched: 2. CDR3 sequence (DNA): TGTGCCAGCAGCGCGACTAGCGGGGGGCGCACAGATACGCAGTATTTT. Translated, it gives CASSATSGGRTDTQYF.

V gene TRBV6-5 combines with J gene TRBJ2-5; D not certain. V was trimmed by 4 bases and J by 2 bases, leaving 11 bases between them. Germline loops: CDR1 MNHEY, CDR2 SVGAGI. This CDR3 spans 14 amino acids. The CDR3 region has the DNA TGTGCCAGCAGTTCCCGTGTAGCTCAAGAGACCCAGTACTTC. Translation: CASSSRVAQETQYF.

A single count supports this clone. The chain joins TRBV4-2 to TRBJ2-3; 11 bases agree with TRBD2. Germline CDR1 and CDR2: LGHNA and YNFKEQ. This CDR3 has 18 residues. V was pared by 0 bases and J by 2 bases, with 7 bases of the junction left unmatched. The CDR3 region has the DNA TGTGCCAGCAGCCAAGATGGCCTAGCGGGGGGTATCACAGATACGCAGTATTTT. As protein: CASSQDGLAGGITDTQYF.

The gene calls are TRBV29-1 and TRBJ2-7; 7 nucleotides match TRBD2. V dropped 5 bases and J dropped 0; count of bases not matched to a gene: 1. CDR3 length equals 12 residues. Per germline, CDR1 SQVTM and CDR2 ANQGSEA. CDR3 amino acids: CSVRTSSYEQYF. The DNA for the CDR3 is TGCAGCGTTCGGACTAGCTCCTACGAGCAGTACTTC.

The chain couples TRBV4-1 to TRBJ1-5; D possibly corresponds to TRBD1 (5 bases). This CDR3 is built from 14 residues. Germline V lookup: CDR1 MGHRA, CDR2 YSYEKL. V shed 2 bases and J shed 4 bases, with 9 bases lying between them. The CDR3, as DNA: TGCGCCAGCAGCCAACAGGGTTATAATCAGCCCCAGCATTTT. Its translation is CASSQQGYNQPQHF.

The rearrangement links TRBV30 to TRBJ1-2, with a weak D call TRBD1 (6 bases). Looked up from germline, CDR1 is GTSNPN and CDR2 is SVGIG (reference sequence). V was cut by 3 bases and J by 4 bases, with 9 bases left in between. The CDR3 is 12 amino acids. CDR3 sequence reads: CAWRQGTYGYTF. CDR3 DNA: TGTGCCTGGAGGCAGGGGACCTATGGCTACACCTTC.

The chain combines TRBV29-1 with TRBJ2-3, with 7 bases fitting TRBD1. This CDR3 comprises 14 residues. Per germline, CDR1 SQVTM and CDR2 ANQGSEA. Losses at the gene ends were 5 bases for V and 2 bases for J; bases not matched to a gene: 7. The CDR3 DNA sequence: TGCAGCGTTTTACGGACAGGAACCACAGATACGCAGTATTTT. Translating it yields CSVLRTGTTDTQYF.

The V and J genes are TRBV5-1 and TRBJ1-6, with a tentative D call TRBD1 (5 bases). The ends were cut back, 3 bases at V and 8 bases at J, with 15 bases in the middle. Germline loops: CDR1 SGHRS, CDR2 YFSETQ. CDR3 length: 15 residues. For the CDR3, the DNA is TGCGCCAGCAGCTCCTACGGGGGTAGTGATTCACCCCTCCACTTT. Translation: CASSSYGGSDSPLHF.

This clone was seen a few times. CDR3 DNA: TGTGCCAGCAGTTACTCGAAGTCGGCAGGACTAGAAGCTTTCTTT. It translates to CASSYSKSAGLEAFF. This sequence joins TRBV6-5 and TRBJ1-1; unclear D gene. CDR3 length equals 15 residues. V shed 0 bases and J shed 8 bases, with 16 bases lying between them. CDR1 MNHEY and CDR2 SVGAGI come from the germline V gene.